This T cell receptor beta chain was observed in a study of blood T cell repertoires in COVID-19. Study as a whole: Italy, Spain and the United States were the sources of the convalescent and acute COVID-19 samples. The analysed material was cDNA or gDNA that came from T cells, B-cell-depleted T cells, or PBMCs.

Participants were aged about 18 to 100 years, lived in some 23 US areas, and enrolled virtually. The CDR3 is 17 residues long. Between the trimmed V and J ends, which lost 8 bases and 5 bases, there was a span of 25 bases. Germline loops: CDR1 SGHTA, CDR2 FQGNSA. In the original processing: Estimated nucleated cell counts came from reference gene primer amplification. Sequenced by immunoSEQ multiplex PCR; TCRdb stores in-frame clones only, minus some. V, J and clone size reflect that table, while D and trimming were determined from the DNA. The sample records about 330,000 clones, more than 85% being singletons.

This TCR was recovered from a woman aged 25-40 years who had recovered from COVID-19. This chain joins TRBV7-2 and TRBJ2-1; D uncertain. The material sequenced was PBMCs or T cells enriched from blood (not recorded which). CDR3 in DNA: TGTGCCAGCCTTTATCGCAGAACTAAATTTGATAACAATGAGCAGTTCTTC. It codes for CASLYRRTKFDNNEQFF.